The clone carrying this TCR beta chain was recorded a few times. With 10-nucleotide random UMIs, 5'RACE was used to make the cDNA. Whenever a sequencing run was performed, it yielded over 190 million TCR-beta sequences from 15-18 subjects. In TCRdb, the 5' RACE reads were re-called with MiXCR into one record per CDR3 protein. Of over 11,000 distinct CDR3 sequences listed, 10% were seen once; the top ten hold under 25%. This specimen comes from a study of neurological immune-mediated disorders. CDR3 size: 16 residues. Trimming cost V 0 bases and J 7 bases; bases outside gene matches: 9. The germline V gene encodes CDR1 SGHRS and CDR2 YFSETQ. Unsorted libraries were prepared from 2 million PBMCs held at -80 C.

This receptor was obtained from a woman in her thirties or forties in good health. The chain has TRBV5-1 and TRBJ2-1; 8 bases line up with TRBD2. The specimen was PBMCs. CDR3 loop: CASSLDRGGLRNEQFF. CDR3 DNA: TGCGCCAGCAGCTTGGACCGGGGGGGCCTGAGGAATGAGCAGTTCTTC.